Following are 23 T cell receptor beta chains from one sample sequenced in a study of cytomegalovirus exposure and HLA in healthy donors. Both 60 Vbeta primers and 13 Jbeta primers went into the PCR. Assay used: immunoSEQ multiplex PCR; TCRdb lists only in-frame clones, some missing. Among about 110,000 clones listed, 70% to 80% were seen once. Sequencing was performed on PBMCs. The source is a boy between 10 and 17 years old in good health and CMV-seronegative.

This clone was seen a few times. J is TRBJ1-6 and V is TRBV28; a possible D gene is TRBD1 (5 bases). V was pared by 3 bases and J by 12 bases, with 9 bases between. Germline lookup yields CDR1 MDHEN and CDR2 SYDVKM. The CDR3 consists of 12 residues. This chain's CDR3 is CASSFSGQPLHF. CDR3 nucleotides: TGTGCCAGCAGTTTCTCAGGGCAACCCCTCCACTTT.

V is TRBV27 and J is TRBJ2-7; D may be TRBD1 (5 bases). Trimming took 3 bases from V and 3 from J, leaving 9 bases between them. CDR1 MNHEY and CDR2 SMNVEV come from the germline V gene (reference sequence). CDR3 length: 13 residues. The CDR3 here is CASSLRQGYEQYF. CDR3 in DNA: TGTGCCAGCAGTTTGAGGCAGGGCTACGAGCAGTACTTC.

This chain uses TRBV6-1 with TRBJ1-4; D is undetermined. The CDR3 sequence is 13 residues long. Germline loops: CDR1 MNHNS, CDR2 SASEGT. Between the trimmed V and J ends, which lost 6 bases and 8 bases, there was a span of 13 bases. The CDR3 spells CASRKNSLEKLFF. CDR3 nucleotides: TGTGCCAGCAGGAAAAACAGTTTGGAAAAACTGTTTTTT.

V gene TRBV15 combines with J gene TRBJ2-7, with TRBD2 identical over 7 bases. The germline gives CDR1 LNHNV, CDR2 YYDKDF (reference sequence). With 0 bases clipped from V and 7 bases from J, the junction kept 9 bases outside the gene matches. This CDR3 contains 15 residues. CDR3: CATSRDRAGAGEQYF. The CDR3 region has the DNA TGTGCCACCAGCAGAGATCGCGCGGGAGCAGGGGAGCAGTACTTC.

The rearrangement uses TRBV5-6 and TRBJ2-7; a weak D match, TRBD1 (5 bases). This CDR3 has 16 amino acids. The V end lost 0 bases, the J end lost 0 bases, and 13 bases lay between the germline ends. Germline CDR1 is SGHDT and CDR2 is YYEEEE. This CDR3 is CASSLGQGILSYEQYF. DNA of the CDR3: TGTGCCAGCAGCTTGGGCCAGGGTATACTCTCCTACGAGCAGTACTTC.

The chain joins TRBV28 to TRBJ2-7; D perhaps matches TRBD2 (5 bases). The CDR3 sequence is 12 residues long. Germline values: CDR1 MDHEN, CDR2 SYDVKM. The V gene lost 6 bases and the J gene lost 0 bases, with 6 bases spanning the gap. This chain's CDR3 is CASRTSSYEQYF. The DNA of the CDR3 is TGTGCCAGCAGAACTAGCTCCTACGAGCAGTACTTC.

The genes are TRBV5-1 and TRBJ2-5; 9 positions match TRBD1. The CDR3 is 17 amino acids. The junction had 9 bases not matched to a gene; V was cut back by 0 bases and J by 3 bases. Germline CDR1 is SGHRS and CDR2 is YFSETQ. CDR3 loop: CASSLVSPTGGEETQYF. CDR3 nucleotide sequence: TGCGCCAGCAGCTTGGTCAGCCCTACAGGGGGCGAAGAGACCCAGTACTTC.

The chain carries TRBV7-2 and TRBJ2-7, with D perhaps matching TRBD1 (5 bases). Looked up from germline, CDR1 is SGHTA and CDR2 is FQGNSA. The CDR3 has 13 amino acids. V gave up 5 bases and J gave up 0 bases, with 8 bases separating them. In nucleotides, the CDR3 is TGTGCCAGCAGCAGGCAGGGCTCCTACGAGCAGTACTTC. It codes for CASSRQGSYEQYF.

The chain uses TRBV28 and TRBJ1-1; TRBD1 agrees at 9 bases. With 3 bases clipped from V and 5 bases from J, the junction kept 7 bases outside the gene matches. The germline CDR1 and CDR2 sequences are MDHEN and SYDVKM. This CDR3 has 15 amino acids. The CDR3 protein is CASSLPGQGWTEAFF. As DNA, the CDR3 is TGTGCCAGCAGTTTGCCGGGACAGGGTTGGACTGAAGCTTTCTTT. Full variable domain (outside the CDR3, taken from reference TRBV28 and TRBJ1-1): DVKVTQSSRYLVKRTGEKVFLECVQDMDHENMFWYRQDPGLGLRLIYFSYDVKMKEKGDIPEGYSVSREKKERFSLILESASTNQTSMYLCASSLPGQGWTEAFFGQGTRLTVV.

The chain uses TRBV1 and TRBJ2-7; the D call of TRBD2 is as the table states it, not checked on the DNA. TRBV1 is noted as a pseudogene. The CDR3 runs to 15 residues. The CDR3 nucleotides are TGCACCAGCAGCCGCCGGACTAGCGGGGGCGACGAGCAGTACTTC. Translating gives CTSSRRTSGGDEQYF.

This clone was counted between two and nine times. The V gene is TRBV6-1, the J gene TRBJ1-1; 7 bases fit TRBD1. This CDR3 has 13 residues. Germline values: CDR1 MNHNS, CDR2 SASEGT. The J segment lost 6 bases and the V segment lost 2 bases, leaving 3 bases of the junction unmatched. The CDR3 DNA reads TGTGCCAGCAGTGAACAGGGGGGCTCTGAAGCTTTCTTT. Amino acid sequence: CASSEQGGSEAFF.

This sequence joins TRBV2 and TRBJ2-7; tentatively, D is TRBD2 (5 bases). V lost 4 bases and J 3 bases, leaving 13 bases between the germline ends. CDR1 is SNHLY and CDR2 is FYNNEI in the germline V gene. This CDR3 has 14 amino acids. The CDR3 DNA is TGTGCCAGCAGTGTAGGACTGATCTACTACGAGCAGTACTTC. This translates into CASSVGLIYYEQYF.

V is TRBV6-5 and J is TRBJ2-5; 7 positions agree with TRBD1. The CDR3 has 14 amino acids. Trimming took 2 bases from V and 4 from J; bases not matched to a gene: 4. Germline CDR1 and CDR2: MNHEY and SVGAGI. CDR3 bases: TGTGCCAGCAGTTACGGTAGGGGGCGAGAGACCCAGTACTTC. Protein product: CASSYGRGRETQYF.

This sequence joins TRBV7-2 and TRBJ2-5, with 8 bases matching TRBD2. Germline V lookup: CDR1 SGHTA, CDR2 FQGNSA. J gave up 3 bases and V 5 bases, and 2 bases lay outside the gene matches. The CDR3 length is 13 residues. The CDR3: CASSRGGEETQYF. The CDR3 coding sequence is TGTGCCAGCAGCCGGGGGGGGGAAGAGACCCAGTACTTC. Complete variable domain (other parts from reference TRBV7-2 and TRBJ2-5): GAGVSQSPSNKVTEKGKDVELRCDPISGHTALYWYRQSLGQGLEFLIYFQGNSAPDKSGLPSDRFSAERTGGSVSTLTIQRTQQEDSAVYLCASSRGGEETQYFGPGTRLLVL.

This clone appeared a few times. The V and J genes are TRBV11-3 and TRBJ2-5; no clear D. The CDR3 has 15 amino acids. V lost 2 bases, J lost 5 bases, and 15 bases lay in between. Germline loops: CDR1 SGHNT, CDR2 YENEEA. DNA for the CDR3: TGTGCCAGCAGCTTAAGGCAGGCGACCCGGGAGACCCAGTACTTC. As protein: CASSLRQATRETQYF.

The chain uses TRBV28 and TRBJ2-2; D not resolved. Germline V gene sequence: CDR1 MDHEN, CDR2 SYDVKM. The CDR3 spans 14 residues. The V and J ends lost 1 base and 9 bases respectively, with 12 bases between them. DNA of the CDR3: TGTGCCAGCAGTTTATTGGCAGGTTCCAGGGAGCTGTTTTTT. Its translation is CASSLLAGSRELFF. Combining the CDR3 with reference TRBV28 and TRBJ2-2 gives the whole variable domain DVKVTQSSRYLVKRTGEKVFLECVQDMDHENMFWYRQDPGLGLRLIYFSYDVKMKEKGDIPEGYSVSREKKERFSLILESASTNQTSMYLCASSLLAGSRELFFGEGSRLTVL.

The chain is built from TRBV14 and TRBJ1-1; the match to TRBD1 covers 7 bases. The germline V gene has CDR1 SGHDN and CDR2 FVKESK. The CDR3 consists of 15 residues. Trimming at V came to 6 bases and at J to 2 bases, leaving 9 bases not matched to a gene. The DNA for the CDR3 is TGTGCCAGCAGTCCTTTGACAGGGTCAAACACTGAAGCTTTCTTT. It translates to CASSPLTGSNTEAFF.

A remark on this clone: At one of its ends the junction is not consistent with the germline gene, which may arise from a read error. This chain uses TRBV5-8 with TRBJ2-7; 10 bases map to TRBD1. The CDR3 totals 15 residues. Germline loops: CDR1 SGHTS, CDR2 YDEGEE. CDR3 amino acids: CASSTRSGTGAGRDF. CDR3 nucleotide sequence: TGTGCCAGCAGCACCAGATCCGGGACAGGGGCGGGCAGGGACTTC.

The V gene is TRBV5-1, the J gene TRBJ1-3; no definite D call. V was shortened by 4 bases and J by 0 bases, with 8 bases between the two germline ends. The CDR3 has 14 residues. Looked up from germline, CDR1 is SGHRS and CDR2 is YFSETQ. The CDR3 reads CASSDGSSGNTIYF. The CDR3 DNA is TGCGCCAGCAGCGACGGGTCCTCTGGAAACACCATATATTTT.

The rearrangement links TRBV18 to TRBJ1-5; D is ambiguous. The length of the CDR3 is 18 residues. The V end was cut by 4 bases, the J end by 2 bases, with 21 bases between. Germline V lookup: CDR1 KGHSH, CDR2 LQKENI. The CDR3 region has the DNA TGTGCCAGCTCACGCGACCCCCTGGGAGGTTCGGGCAATCAGCCCCAGCATTTT. Translation gives CASSRDPLGGSGNQPQHF. Supplemented by reference TRBV18 and TRBJ1-5, the full variable domain reads NAGVMQNPRHLVRRRGQEARLRCSPMKGHSHVYWYRQLPEEGLKFMVYLQKENIIDESGMPKERFSAEFPKEGPSILRIQQVVRGDSAAYFCASSRDPLGGSGNQPQHFGDGTRLSIL.

The rearrangement links TRBV7-6 to TRBJ1-2; TRBD1 might be the D (6 bases). CDR1 is SGHVS, CDR2 FNYEAQ, per germline. The CDR3 sequence is 16 residues long. Between the trimmed V and J ends, which lost 1 base and 4 bases, there was a span of 16 bases. The CDR3 is CASSLGSGHDLYGYTF. The CDR3 DNA reads as TGTGCCAGCAGCTTAGGCTCGGGACACGATCTCTATGGCTACACCTTC.

The chain carries TRBV6-6 and TRBJ2-1; the D gene is possibly TRBD2 (5 bases). The germline V and J ends were trimmed by 0 bases and 7 bases, with 7 bases remaining between them. The CDR3 length is 13 residues. CDR1 is MNHNY and CDR2 is SVGAGI in the germline V gene (reference sequence). CDR3 bases: TGTGCCAGCAGTTACTCGGGAGAAAATGAGCAGTTCTTC. Translation: CASSYSGENEQFF.

In its sample, this clone was seen a few times. The V call is TRBV2, the J call TRBJ2-7; D call uncertain. Germline lookup yields CDR1 SNHLY and CDR2 FYNNEI. CDR3 size: 12 residues. Trimming took 4 bases from V and 2 from J, leaving 6 bases between them. This CDR3 is CASSGGTYEQYF. CDR3 coding DNA: TGTGCCAGCAGTGGCGGCACCTACGAGCAGTACTTC.